The 11 T cell receptor beta chains listed next were all sequenced from one sample in a study of T-cell reconstitution after alpha-beta-depleted transplantation in children. TCRbeta library preparation incorporated unique molecular identifiers. TCRdb used MiXCR to reprocess the PCR reads, holding one entry per CDR3 protein. Of approximately 590,000 distinct CDR3 sequences listed, roughly 10% were seen once; the top ten hold roughly 4%. The sample in question was PBMCs from the stem cell graft donor, obtained from the stem cell graft. The receptors were gathered from a human donor who donated a stem cell graft to a child with acute myeloid leukemia.

In its sample, this clonotype was seen many times. The chain has TRBV7-2 and TRBJ2-7; D may correspond to TRBD1 or TRBD2 (5 bases each). V was cut by 0 bases and J by 1 base, with 10 bases left in between. Germline CDR1 and CDR2: SGHTA and FQGNSA. This CDR3 has 15 residues. The CDR3 reads CASSLAGRRSYEQYF. CDR3 nucleotides: TGTGCCAGCAGCTTAGCGGGACGGAGATCCTACGAGCAGTACTTC.

In this sample, this clonotype turned up a few times. V is TRBV7-6 and J is TRBJ2-3; D is possibly TRBD1 (6 bases). The CDR3 sequence is 13 residues long. The V end lost 5 bases, the J end lost 10 bases, and 16 bases lay between the germline ends. Germline V CDR1 and CDR2: SGHVS, FNYEAQ. The DNA of the CDR3 is TGTGCCAGCAGCGGCCGGGACACTCCCTCGCAGTATTTT. Translating gives CASSGRDTPSQYF.

This clonotype was detected many times. The chain carries TRBV3-1 and TRBJ2-2; TRBD1 aligns across 10 bases. Germline V gene data show CDR1 as LGHDT and CDR2 as YNNKEL (reference sequence). This CDR3 is 15 amino acids long. Germline trimming cut 4 bases from V and 7 bases from J; bases unmatched to any gene: 6. The CDR3 region is CASSPRQGAVGELFF. CDR3 DNA sequence: TGTGCCAGCAGCCCTCGACAGGGGGCCGTCGGGGAGCTGTTTTTT.

This clonotype was counted ten times or more. The V gene is TRBV7-2, the J gene TRBJ2-1, with D uncertain. Germline CDR1 and CDR2: SGHTA and FQGNSA. The CDR3 is 12 residues long. With 5 bases removed from V and 15 bases from J, the gap between germline ends came to 17 bases. The CDR3 sequence is CASSPMAASPFF. The CDR3 DNA sequence: TGTGCCAGCAGCCCAATGGCGGCCTCTCCGTTCTTC. Filled out from reference TRBV7-2 and TRBJ2-1, the complete variable domain reads GAGVSQSPSNKVTEKGKDVELRCDPISGHTALYWYRQSLGQGLEFLIYFQGNSAPDKSGLPSDRFSAERTGGSVSTLTIQRTQQEDSAVYLCASSPMAASPFFGPGTRLTVL.

Many counts were recorded for this clonotype. The chain links TRBV20-1 to TRBJ2-2; D may be TRBD1 (6 bases). Germline V gene sequence: CDR1 DFQATT, CDR2 SNEGSKA (reference sequence). The CDR3 extends over 14 amino acids. V was shortened by 5 bases and J by 3 bases, with 13 bases between the two germline ends. As DNA, the CDR3 is TGCAGTGCTCCTGCGGACAGCTACACCGGGGAGCTGTTTTTT. This encodes CSAPADSYTGELFF.

This clonotype was counted between two and nine times. V and J are TRBV29-1 and TRBJ2-7; 12 bases map to TRBD2. Germline loops: CDR1 SQVTM, CDR2 ANQGSEA. The V gene end was trimmed by 6 bases and the J gene end by 3 bases; junction bases not matched to a gene: 3. CDR3 length: 13 amino acids. DNA for the CDR3: TGCAGCGTACAGGGACTAGCGGGCTACGAGCAGTACTTC. Amino acid sequence: CSVQGLAGYEQYF.

The rearrangement uses TRBV6-4 and TRBJ2-3; 14 nucleotides align to TRBD2. This CDR3 region has 16 residues. V shed 0 bases and J 6 bases; nucleotides not matched to a gene: 2. Germline V gene data show CDR1 as MRHNA and CDR2 as SNTAGT. The CDR3 here is CASSDSGLAGGDTQYF. CDR3 sequence (DNA): TGTGCCAGCAGTGACTCAGGACTAGCGGGAGGCGATACGCAGTATTTT.

This clonotype was recorded a few times. This CDR3 is CASSISLQGNTEAFF. DNA of the CDR3: TGCGCCAGCAGCATATCGCTTCAGGGGAACACTGAAGCTTTCTTT. The rearrangement uses TRBV5-1 and TRBJ1-1; D might be TRBD1 (5 bases). Per germline, CDR1 SGHRS and CDR2 YFSETQ. The CDR3 spans 15 residues. Trimming took off 4 bases at V and 1 base at J, with 14 bases between the two ends.

This clonotype was seen ten or more times. The rearrangement links TRBV29-1 to TRBJ2-1; 9 positions match TRBD2. In germline, CDR1 is SQVTM, CDR2 ANQGSEA. After removal of 4 bases from V and 3 bases from J, the junction contained 13 bases not matched to a gene. The CDR3 has 17 residues. CDR3 in amino acids: CSVVSAGGRGDYNEQFF. DNA for the CDR3: TGCAGCGTTGTTTCGGCGGGAGGGCGGGGGGACTACAATGAGCAGTTCTTC.

This clonotype was seen at least ten times. This rearrangement joins TRBV28 to TRBJ2-1; 13 nucleotides match TRBD2. Germline values: CDR1 MDHEN, CDR2 SYDVKM. V shed 6 bases, J shed 4 bases, and the junction held 3 bases outside the gene matches. The CDR3 totals 15 residues. CDR3 sequence (DNA): TGTGCCAGCAGGACTAGCGGGGGGATTTACAATGAGCAGTTCTTC. It translates to CASRTSGGIYNEQFF.

Only a few counts were recorded for this clonotype. The chain combines TRBV2 with TRBJ2-2; 12 bases agree with TRBD2. The V gene's germline CDR1 is SNHLY and CDR2 FYNNEI. There are 17 residues in the CDR3. J gave up 4 bases and V 4 bases, and 7 bases lay outside the gene matches. The CDR3 DNA sequence: TGTGCCAGCAGTGGACTAGCGGGAGTTATGGCCACCGGGGAGCTGTTTTTT. Translated: CASSGLAGVMATGELFF. The whole variable domain, filled in from reference TRBV2 and TRBJ2-2, reads EPEVTQTPSHQVTQMGQEVILRCVPISNHLYFYWYRQILGQKVEFLVSFYNNEISEKSEIFDDQFSVERPDGSNFTLKIRSTKLEDSAMYFCASSGLAGVMATGELFFGEGSRLTVL.